The next 26 T cell receptor beta chains were all read from a single sample in a study of regulatory T cells in long-lasting Graves disease. CDR3 regions were amplified by Arm-PCR using iRepertoire HTBI primers to build TCR beta libraries. TCRdb used MiXCR to reprocess the multiplex PCR reads, holding one entry per CDR3 protein. This sample carries about 400,000 distinct CDR3 sequences, 20% of them seen once, and the ten largest clones take around 20%. As for time point: persistent/refractory GD, antithyroid drugs over 5 years with positive TRAb. After RNA was extracted from PBMCs, the TCR library was made from it. Sequencing was performed on peripheral blood mononuclear cells (PBMCs), taken when the disease was refractory, from a patient treated with antithyroid drugs. Receptors were obtained from a female donor with Graves disease.

This clonotype was recorded many times. The junction does not match germline at one end; this may be a read error. The chain uses TRBV12-3 or TRBV12-4 and TRBJ1-5; D is unresolved. The CDR3 is 13 amino acids. CDR3 protein: CASSPHSGQPQHF. CDR3 sequence (DNA): TGCGCCAGCAGTCCCCATAGCGGTCAGCCCCAGCATTTT.

This chain uses TRBV5-1 with TRBJ1-2; D ambiguous. From germline, CDR1 is SGHRS and CDR2 YFSETQ. The CDR3 is 13 amino acids. V was pared by 0 bases and J by 8 bases, with 11 bases between. CDR3 DNA: TGCGCCAGCAGCTTGGACCCTCTGAGCGGCTACACCTTC. Its translation is CASSLDPLSGYTF.

The chain links TRBV29-1 to TRBJ1-1; D is possibly TRBD1 (5 bases). Trimming shortened V by 1 base and J by 6 bases, and 18 bases separated the two germline ends. CDR3 length: 15 amino acids. Germline values: CDR1 SQVTM, CDR2 ANQGSEA. The CDR3 nucleotides are TGCAGCGTTGAAGCTCTGGGGGGGGGAAGAGCTGAAGCTTTCTTT. This sequence encodes CSVEALGGGRAEAFF.

To note about this clonotype: This may arise from a read error, as a much more abundant clone is one base away. The rearrangement links TRBV6-5 to TRBJ1-2; 10 nucleotides align to TRBD1. Germline CDR1 is MNHEY and CDR2 is SVGAGI. Trimming cost V 0 bases and J 9 bases; bases outside gene matches: 4. This CDR3 is 14 amino acids long. CDR3: CASSYSTGGRSYTF. CDR3 in DNA: TGTGCCAGCAGTTACTCGACAGGGGGCCGCAGCTACACCTTC.

This chain connects TRBV19 to TRBJ1-5; no firm D call. Germline V lookup: CDR1 LNHDA, CDR2 SQIVND (reference sequence). This CDR3 contains 12 residues. The V end was cut by 6 bases, the J end by 9 bases, with 12 bases between. Here the CDR3 reads CASSLRKGPQHF. The CDR3 DNA reads as TGTGCCAGTAGCCTTAGGAAGGGGCCCCAGCATTTT.

There are a few counts of this clonotype. The V and J genes are TRBV4-3 and TRBJ2-1; D possibly uses TRBD1 or TRBD2 (5 bases each). The germline V and J ends were trimmed by 0 bases and 8 bases, with 17 bases remaining between them. Germline assignment: CDR1 LGHNA and CDR2 YSLEER. This CDR3 is 16 amino acids long. CDR3 bases: TGCGCCAGCAGCCAAGATTCTCTCCCCCGGGGCGATGAGCAGTTCTTC. Protein product: CASSQDSLPRGDEQFF.

This clonotype was counted between two and nine times. The rearrangement uses TRBV20-1 and TRBJ2-7, with 8 bases matching TRBD1. Germline trimming cut 6 bases from V and 3 bases from J; bases unmatched to any gene: 13. CDR1 is DFQATT and CDR2 is SNEGSKA in the germline V gene (reference sequence). The CDR3 has 15 amino acids. CDR3 in amino acids: CSASGYGTGSYEQYF. The CDR3 bases are TGCAGTGCAAGTGGGTATGGGACAGGTAGCTACGAGCAGTACTTC.

The chain employs TRBV6-2 or TRBV6-3 and TRBJ2-5; D is possibly TRBD1 or TRBD2 (5 bases each). The CDR3 sequence is 16 residues long. Trimming shortened V by 0 bases and J by 7 bases, and 18 bases separated the two germline ends. Germline V lookup: CDR1 MNHEY, CDR2 SVGEGT. DNA for the CDR3: TGTGCCAGCAGTTACTCGAGTGCCAGGGACCGGGGGACCCAGTACTTC. Its translation is CASSYSSARDRGTQYF.

The J gene is TRBJ1-1, the V gene TRBV18; TRBD1 matches 7 bases. The CDR3 totals 17 residues. In germline, CDR1 is KGHSH, CDR2 LQKENI. Unmatched junction bases numbered 16, after V lost 6 bases and J lost 3 bases. CDR3 sequence reads: CASSARGTGVPDTEAFF. CDR3 sequence (DNA): TGTGCCAGCTCGGCCAGGGGGACTGGGGTCCCCGACACTGAAGCTTTCTTT.

This clonotype was detected a few times. The V gene is TRBV20-1, the J gene TRBJ1-1, with D hard to call. Germline assignment: CDR1 DFQATT and CDR2 SNEGSKA (reference sequence). The CDR3 length is 13 residues. Trimming removed 5 bases from V and 11 bases from J, with 21 bases in between. CDR3: CSAQTTGERGAFF. In DNA, the CDR3 is TGCAGTGCTCAAACCACCGGGGAACGAGGGGCTTTCTTT.

This clonotype turned up a few times. The chain uses TRBV5-1 and TRBJ2-2; perhaps D is TRBD1 or TRBD2 (5 bases each). Looked up from germline, CDR1 is SGHRS and CDR2 is YFSETQ. This CDR3 spans 15 amino acids. V gave up 6 bases and J gave up 2 bases, with 14 bases separating them. The CDR3 loop is CASTTVGDNTGELFF. In DNA form, the CDR3 reads TGCGCCAGCACCACGGTGGGGGATAACACCGGGGAGCTGTTTTTT.

This clonotype showed up just a few times. The chain carries TRBV7-9 and TRBJ1-4; D ambiguous. CDR1 and CDR2 (germline): SEHNR, FQNEAQ (reference sequence). V gave up 4 bases and J gave up 0 bases, with 6 bases separating them. CDR3 size: 14 residues. The CDR3 nucleotides are TGTGCCAGCAGCTATTATGCAACTAATGAAAAACTGTTTTTT. Translating gives CASSYYATNEKLFF.

This clonotype was recorded at least ten times. The rearrangement joins TRBV11-2 to TRBJ2-7; 8 bases align to TRBD2. The CDR3 runs to 16 residues. Germline V CDR1 and CDR2: SGHAT, FQNNGV. With V trimmed by 2 bases and J by 5 bases, 11 bases remained unmatched. This chain's CDR3 is CASSLLTGGQGDEQYF. Here the CDR3 DNA reads TGTGCCAGCAGCTTACTGACGGGAGGGCAGGGCGACGAGCAGTACTTC.

The genes are TRBV6-2 or TRBV6-3 and TRBJ2-7, with 7 bases matching TRBD2. V lost 6 bases to trimming and J lost 1 base; unmatched junction nucleotides: 6. In germline, CDR1 is MNHEY, CDR2 SVGEGT. The CDR3 runs 14 residues. CDR3 residues: CASRGAGKSYEQYF. The CDR3 coding sequence is TGTGCCAGCAGGGGAGCGGGAAAATCCTACGAGCAGTACTTC.

This clonotype was recorded at least ten times. The V and J genes are TRBV12-3 or TRBV12-4 and TRBJ2-5; 12 bases align to TRBD1. After removal of 6 bases from V and 5 bases from J, the junction contained 10 bases not matched to a gene. The CDR3 consists of 16 residues. The CDR3 sequence: CASSPGQGARGETQYF. The DNA for the CDR3 is TGTGCCAGCAGCCCGGGACAGGGGGCGCGGGGTGAGACCCAGTACTTC.

This chain connects TRBV20-1 to TRBJ2-7; the match to TRBD2 covers 8 bases. CDR1 DFQATT and CDR2 SNEGSKA come from the germline V gene (reference sequence). The CDR3 has 18 residues. Unmatched junction bases numbered 18, after V lost 3 bases and J lost 2 bases. CDR3: CSASAGDSGDLSPYEQYF. CDR3 nucleotide sequence: TGCAGTGCTAGTGCGGGTGATAGCGGGGACCTATCCCCCTACGAGCAGTACTTC.

This clonotype was observed a few times. This chain connects TRBV6-5 to TRBJ1-3; no definite D call. Trimming removed 2 bases at V and 2 bases at J, with 7 bases between. CDR3 length: 14 residues. Germline V lookup: CDR1 MNHEY, CDR2 SVGAGI. The CDR3 reads CASSYGITGNTIYF. In DNA, the CDR3 is TGTGCCAGCAGTTACGGAATAACTGGAAACACCATATATTTT.

This clonotype was picked up many times. V and J are TRBV30 and TRBJ2-7, with D possibly TRBD2 on 7 matching bases. The V gene lost 3 bases and the J gene lost 7 bases, with 13 bases spanning the gap. The CDR3 is 12 residues long. Germline V CDR1 and CDR2: GTSNPN, SVGIG (reference sequence). CDR3 DNA sequence: TGTGCCTGGAGCGGCAGGGGAGGGGAGCAGTACTTC. Its protein product is CAWSGRGGEQYF. The whole variable domain, filled in from reference TRBV30 and TRBJ2-7, reads SQTIHQWPATLVQPVGSPLSLECTVEGTSNPNLYWYRQAAGRGLQLLFYSVGIGQISSEVPQNLSASRPQDRQFILSSKKLLLSDSGFYLCAWSGRGGEQYFGPGTRLTVT.

This clonotype was counted ten times or more. This rearrangement joins TRBV2 to TRBJ1-5; TRBD1 matches 7 bases. Germline V CDR1 and CDR2: SNHLY, FYNNEI. The CDR3 loop spans 13 amino acids. J gave up 6 bases and V 6 bases, and 5 bases lay outside the gene matches. DNA for the CDR3: TGTGCCAGCAGGATCGACAGGGCTCAGCCCCAGCATTTT. Translating it yields CASRIDRAQPQHF.

The chain links TRBV7-9 to TRBJ2-7; D gene ambiguous. The length of the CDR3 is 11 residues. V gave up 7 bases and J gave up 5 bases, with 9 bases separating them. Per the germline V gene, CDR1 is SEHNR and CDR2 is FQNEAQ (reference sequence). In DNA form, the CDR3 reads TGTGCCAGCATCCTTGGGAACGAGCAGTACTTC. Encoded protein: CASILGNEQYF.

In this sample, this clonotype turned up many times. The CDR3 DNA follows: TGTGCCAGCAGTTTGTCACAGGGTCGCAATCAGCCCCAGCATTTT. Amino acids: CASSLSQGRNQPQHF. The chain carries TRBV12-3 or TRBV12-4 and TRBJ1-5, with D perhaps TRBD1 (6 bases). The V end was cut by 3 bases, the J end by 2 bases, with 11 bases between. This CDR3 is built from 15 residues.

This clonotype was seen at least ten times. The gene calls are TRBV7-2 and TRBJ2-4, with TRBD2 matching over 8 bases. This CDR3 is 16 amino acids long. Germline CDR1 SGHTA, CDR2 FQGNSA. V lost 3 bases and J lost 0; bases outside the gene matches: 4. This CDR3 reads CASSLGGRLAKNIQYF. For the CDR3, the DNA is TGTGCCAGCAGCTTGGGCGGGAGGCTAGCCAAAAACATTCAGTACTTC.

Note on this clonotype: This likely comes from a read error, as the CDR3 has no conserved phenylalanine or tryptophan at its end. The J gene is TRBJ2-7, the V gene TRBV27, with 10 bases identical to TRBD2. The CDR3 extends over 15 amino acids. Germline CDR1 MNHEY, CDR2 SMNVEV (reference sequence). V shed 5 bases and J 2 bases; nucleotides not matched to a gene: 6. For the CDR3, the DNA is TGTGCCAGCAGTCCCTTAGCGGGAGGCCCCTACGAGCAGTACCTC. Its translation: CASSPLAGGPYEQYL.

The V call is TRBV20-1, the J call TRBJ1-6, with D possibly matching TRBD1 (6 bases). With 3 bases removed from V and 2 bases from J, the gap between germline ends came to 20 bases. Germline lookup yields CDR1 DFQATT and CDR2 SNEGSKA (reference sequence). The CDR3 loop spans 18 amino acids. The CDR3 DNA reads as TGCAGTGCTAGGGGTCAGGGGAGGCGAGTTGCCTATAATTCACCCCTCCACTTT. It codes for CSARGQGRRVAYNSPLHF.

This clonotype has only a few counts. This rearrangement joins TRBV19 to TRBJ1-5, with D possibly matching TRBD1 (5 bases). Germline CDR1 and CDR2: LNHDA and SQIVND (reference sequence). The CDR3 is 15 amino acids. V was trimmed by 6 bases and J by 0 bases, leaving 12 bases between them. The CDR3 nucleotides are TGTGCCAGTAGACCTAGACAGTCTAGCAATCAGCCCCAGCATTTT. Its translation: CASRPRQSSNQPQHF.

This clonotype was recorded a few times. The V and J genes are TRBV27 and TRBJ2-7; TRBD2 aligns across 10 bases. Germline V gene sequence: CDR1 MNHEY, CDR2 SMNVEV (reference sequence). V shed 0 bases and J 6 bases; nucleotides not matched to a gene: 5. The CDR3 totals 15 residues. This CDR3 is CASSLSLAGALEQYF. CDR3 DNA sequence: TGTGCCAGCAGTTTATCTCTAGCGGGAGCTCTCGAGCAGTACTTC.